A single sample gave rise to the 21 T cell receptor beta chains below, sequenced in a study of blood T cell repertoires in COVID-19. Generated by immunoSEQ multiplex PCR, the TCRdb table keeps only in-frame clones and is missing some. The data show about 92,000 clones, 65% to 90% seen once. The sequenced material came from peripheral blood. The receptor source for this set is a woman aged 80 or over with active or convalescent COVID-19.

The chain recombines TRBV24-1 with TRBJ2-2; no definite D call. Germline V lookup: CDR1 KGHDR, CDR2 SFDVKD. The CDR3 runs 18 residues. V was cut by 2 bases and J by 3 bases, with 18 bases left in between. The chain's CDR3 is CATSDSRPSDSHTGELFF. The CDR3 nucleotides are TGTGCCACCAGTGATTCGAGGCCCTCTGACTCCCACACCGGGGAGCTGTTTTTT.

The V and J genes are TRBV23-1 and TRBJ2-1, with D possibly matching TRBD2 (5 bases). TRBV23-1 carries the ORF label, with uncertain function. Trimming removed 2 bases at V and 6 bases at J, with 17 bases between. This CDR3 spans 16 amino acids. CDR3 coding DNA: TGCGCCAGCAGTCAAGTGATTGTCCGGAGGTCCAATGAGCAGTTCTTC. Its protein product is CASSQVIVRRSNEQFF.

The chain is built from TRBV2 and TRBJ2-5; TRBD1 might be the D (6 bases). Per germline, CDR1 SNHLY and CDR2 FYNNEI. Deletions cut 5 bases from V and 1 base from J, with 11 bases between. CDR3 length equals 14 residues. In DNA, the CDR3 is TGTGCCAGCAGTTCACCAGGGGTCCAAGAGACCCAGTACTTC. Translated: CASSSPGVQETQYF.

The chain has TRBV18 and TRBJ1-5; possibly TRBD1 for D (6 bases). The V end lost 5 bases, the J end lost 1 base, and 12 bases lay between the germline ends. There are 15 residues in the CDR3. Germline V CDR1 and CDR2: KGHSH, LQKENI. Here the CDR3 DNA reads TGTGCCAGCTCAACTTCTGGACAGAGCAATCAGCCCCAGCATTTT. This gives the protein CASSTSGQSNQPQHF. The whole variable domain, filled in from reference TRBV18 and TRBJ1-5, reads NAGVMQNPRHLVRRRGQEARLRCSPMKGHSHVYWYRQLPEEGLKFMVYLQKENIIDESGMPKERFSAEFPKEGPSILRIQQVVRGDSAAYFCASSTSGQSNQPQHFGDGTRLSIL.

CDR3 bases: TGTGCCAGCAGCGACGTAGCGGGGGGCACAGATACGCAGTATTTT. It translates to CASSDVAGGTDTQYF. The chain recombines TRBV9 with TRBJ2-3; 9 bases fit TRBD2. The germline V gene has CDR1 SGDLS and CDR2 YYNGEE. V gave up 3 bases and J gave up 1 base; unmatched junction bases: 3. This CDR3 is 15 amino acids long.

The rearrangement links TRBV6-2 or TRBV6-3 to TRBJ2-7; TRBD2 matches 7 bases. V was clipped by 4 bases and J by 5 bases; unmatched bases: 11. Germline CDR1 MNHEY, CDR2 SVGEGT. This CDR3 is built from 15 residues. Written as DNA, the CDR3 is TGTGCCAGCAGTTGGGACTCCCGCGGGAGCAACGAGCAGTACTTC. Encoded protein: CASSWDSRGSNEQYF.

The chain is built from TRBV19 and TRBJ2-5, with D tentatively TRBD1 (6 bases). Germline values: CDR1 LNHDA, CDR2 SQIVND (reference sequence). V was trimmed by 8 bases and J by 1 base, leaving 14 bases between them. This CDR3 comprises 14 residues. CDR3 in amino acids: CASSVQGSQETQYF. CDR3 in DNA: TGTGCCAGTTCAGTTCAGGGGTCCCAAGAGACCCAGTACTTC.

This rearrangement joins TRBV28 to TRBJ1-1, with D possibly being TRBD1 (6 bases). With 2 bases removed from V and 6 bases from J, the gap between germline ends came to 7 bases. Germline assignment: CDR1 MDHEN and CDR2 SYDVKM. CDR3 length: 12 residues. The CDR3 DNA follows: TGTGCCAGCAGTTTACGGACAGCTGAAGCTTTCTTT. Its translation is CASSLRTAEAFF.

The rearrangement joins TRBV30 to TRBJ2-1; a weak D match, TRBD1 (6 bases). V was clipped by 4 bases and J by 5 bases, with 12 bases between them. This CDR3 contains 13 residues. Germline V lookup: CDR1 GTSNPN, CDR2 SVGIG (reference sequence). CDR3 in amino acids: CAWNQGLDNEQFF. The CDR3 DNA reads TGTGCCTGGAATCAGGGGTTGGACAATGAGCAGTTCTTC.

J is TRBJ1-3 and V is TRBV5-4; D gene uncertain. V was cut by 2 bases and J by 4 bases, with 10 bases left in between. Germline lookup yields CDR1 SGHNT and CDR2 YYREEE (reference sequence). This CDR3 spans 14 amino acids. In nucleotides, the CDR3 is TGTGCCAGCAGCTTATCGGGAGTGGGAAACACCATATATTTT. Translation gives CASSLSGVGNTIYF.

The chain uses TRBV11-1 and TRBJ2-3, with TRBD1 matching over 7 bases. Germline V CDR1 and CDR2: SGHAT, FQDESV (reference sequence). V shed 5 bases, J shed 3 bases, and the junction held 5 bases outside the gene matches. CDR3 length: 14 amino acids. The CDR3 spells CASSLRQGTDTQYF. Written as DNA, the CDR3 is TGTGCCAGCAGCCTGCGACAGGGAACAGATACGCAGTATTTT.

About this clone: One end of the junction varies from germline; a read error may be responsible. The genes are TRBV15 and TRBJ1-1; D gene ambiguous. Per germline, CDR1 LNHNV and CDR2 YYDKDF (reference sequence). This CDR3 comprises 16 residues. The CDR3 DNA is TGTGCCACCAGCAGCCGAATACAGTGGGCCAATTATGAAACTTTCTTT. Translated, it gives CATSSRIQWANYETFF.

The gene calls are TRBV13 and TRBJ1-3, with 8 bases that match TRBD1. Germline CDR1 PRHDT, CDR2 FYEKMQ (reference sequence). V lost 3 bases, J lost 5 bases, and 0 bases stayed unmatched. CDR3 size: 13 residues. CDR3 DNA: TGTGCCAGCAGCTTCAGGGGGCGAAACACCATATATTTT. Amino acid sequence: CASSFRGRNTIYF.

The V and J genes are TRBV6-6 and TRBJ2-2, with 7 positions matching TRBD1. The germline V gene encodes CDR1 MNHNY and CDR2 SVGAGI (reference sequence). Trimming cost V 6 bases and J 4 bases; bases outside gene matches: 8. The CDR3 has 15 amino acids. The CDR3 bases are TGTGCCAGCAGCTCGACAGGGAGCGGCACCGGGGAGCTGTTTTTT. This encodes CASSSTGSGTGELFF.

This chain connects TRBV7-9 to TRBJ2-7; 7 bases are a match to TRBD1. The germline gives CDR1 SEHNR, CDR2 FQNEAQ (reference sequence). The trim removed 5 bases at V and 2 bases at J, leaving 12 bases unmatched. The CDR3 length is 16 residues. CDR3 coding DNA: TGTGCCAGCAGCACCGCAGGCAGGGGGATGCCCTACGAGCAGTACTTC. Amino acid sequence: CASSTAGRGMPYEQYF.

This clone has only one observation. The chain couples TRBV10-3 to TRBJ2-2, with D perhaps TRBD1 (6 bases). CDR3 length: 14 residues. Per the germline V gene, CDR1 is ENHRY and CDR2 is SYGVKD. V was clipped by 6 bases and J by 0 bases, with 8 bases between them. The CDR3 bases are TGTGCCATCAGGACAGGATCGAACACCGGGGAGCTGTTTTTT. It encodes CAIRTGSNTGELFF.

J is TRBJ2-1 and V is TRBV10-3, with 11 bases aligning to TRBD2. This CDR3 region has 19 residues. V gave up 0 bases and J gave up 7 bases; unmatched junction bases: 14. CDR1 is ENHRY and CDR2 is SYGVKD in the germline V gene. As DNA, the CDR3 is TGTGCCATCAGTGAGTCGACAGTAATACTAGCGGGAGTAGTAAATGAGCAGTTCTTC. It encodes CAISESTVILAGVVNEQFF.

The chain combines TRBV5-5 with TRBJ1-5; perhaps TRBD1 as D (6 bases). CDR1 is SGHKS, CDR2 YYEKEE, per germline (reference sequence). Trimming cost V 0 bases and J 0 bases, with 16 bases left between them. There are 18 residues in the CDR3. CDR3 region: CASSLGPGAKYSNQPQHF. CDR3 DNA: TGTGCCAGCAGCTTGGGTCCAGGGGCCAAATATAGCAATCAGCCCCAGCATTTT. Complete variable domain (other parts from reference TRBV5-5 and TRBJ1-5): DAGVTQSPTHLIKTRGQQVTLRCSPISGHKSVSWYQQVLGQGPQFIFQYYEKEERGRGNFPDRFSARQFPNYSSELNVNALLLGDSALYLCASSLGPGAKYSNQPQHFGDGTRLSIL.

CDR3 sequence (DNA): TGTGCCAGCAGTTTTTCGGGGTTGGAAAAACTGTTTTTT. Amino acid sequence: CASSFSGLEKLFF. The V and J genes are TRBV12-3 or TRBV12-4 and TRBJ1-4; D call uncertain. The V and J ends lost 3 bases and 8 bases respectively, with 10 bases between them. CDR3 length equals 13 residues.

The rearrangement joins TRBV5-1 to TRBJ2-1; 11 bases line up with TRBD1. V was pared by 2 bases and J by 3 bases, with 4 bases of the junction left unmatched. CDR1 is SGHRS and CDR2 is YFSETQ in the germline V gene. CDR3 length: 16 amino acids. CDR3 region: CASSLSGTGGYNEQFF. For the CDR3, the DNA is TGCGCCAGCAGCTTATCCGGGACAGGGGGCTACAATGAGCAGTTCTTC.

In its sample, this clone was seen a few times. The V and J genes are TRBV7-8 and TRBJ2-1, with D maybe TRBD1 (5 bases). The CDR3 consists of 15 residues. The germline V gene encodes CDR1 SGHVS and CDR2 FQNEAQ. V lost 5 bases and J 3 bases, leaving 14 bases between the germline ends. The CDR3 bases are TGTGCCAGCAGCCCTCAGGGCGCGCTCTACAATGAGCAGTTCTTC. It codes for CASSPQGALYNEQFF.